A selection of T cell receptor beta chains follows, all from one sample in a study of graft-versus-host responses after intestinal transplantation. TCRdb keeps only in-frame clones here, not all; method: immunoSEQ multiplex PCR. The sample includes more than 65,000 clones, around nine tenths seen only once; the top ten take approximately 0.35%. These receptors' antigens are unknown. Sequenced here: unstimulated CD4+ T cells sorted from spleen or lymph node cells, sampled before intestinal transplant. The receptors stem from a human donor who received an intestinal transplant. Both conserved end residues are part of each CDR3.

V	J	CDR3
TRBV11-2	TRBJ2-7	CASSYRQGVGEQYF
TRBV28	TRBJ1-2	CASSPGGVSNYGYTF
TRBV21-1	TRBJ2-3	CASSKMRTGGPADTQYF
TRBV29-1	TRBJ1-1	CSVRMRQADEAFF
TRBV6-5	TRBJ1-6	CASSSDDRGNSPLHF
TRBV5-6	TRBJ2-7	CASSLSRGEQYF
TRBV4-1	TRBJ1-5	CASSQDEGGSNQPQHF
TRBV19	TRBJ2-5	CASSIGASLGETQYF
TRBV19	TRBJ1-5	CASSILTRGNNQPQHF
TRBV11-2	TRBJ1-5	CASSLVPVVSNQPQHF
TRBV5-8	TRBJ1-3	CASSLGRDTIYF
TRBV10-2	TRBJ2-2	CASRLAANTGELFF
TRBV6-5	TRBJ2-7	CASSYSGQLSEQYF
TRBV19	TRBJ2-1	CASSMRGGISYNEQFF
TRBV25-1	TRBJ2-1	CASSISGAGDNEQFF
TRBV19	TRBJ1-2	CASSPRDRPSTYGYTF
TRBV5-4	TRBJ2-3	CASSLAASGTSSTDTQYF
TRBV5-1	TRBJ2-1	CASSLNPGQINNEQFF
TRBV18	TRBJ1-3	CASSPMTVLGNTIYF
TRBV7-3	TRBJ2-1	CASSLTSANEQFF
TRBV19	TRBJ1-3	CASTSGEAISGNTIYF
TRBV6-5	TRBJ1-2	CASSLDRGYGYTF
TRBV5-6	TRBJ2-5	CASSFLSGTSGEETQYF
TRBV5-1	TRBJ2-3	CASSLDSTDTQYF
TRBV2	TRBJ1-1	CASSEGETEAFF
TRBV27	TRBJ1-2	CASSLTGVSGYTF
TRBV4-1	TRBJ1-1	CASSRMKGALLGNTEAFF